The entry below gives a single TCR beta chain sequence along with its context. The clone's antigen remains unknown. Base-call qualities are not available, and no considerably larger clone is one nucleotide away. This sample was included in a study of blood T cell repertoires in COVID-19 (dated by TCRdb to 2020 to 2021). General notes on the study: Samples from collaborators originated in the United States, Italy and Spain and spanned both the acute and convalescent phases of COVID-19. The repertoires were released in a freely available public database intended as a resource for research on the immune response to SARS-CoV-2. HLA class I and class II types, where available, came from metadata supplied by the sample provider rather than from assay-based typing. The dataset comprised deeply sampled blood TCRbeta repertoires from subjects exposed to, actively infected with, or recovered from COVID-19. The material from the prospective study consisted of cDNA or gDNA derived from T cells, B-cell-depleted T cells, or PBMCs. The samples were drawn from two sources: the first 160 participants of the ongoing ImmuneRACE study, and fewer than 1,500 subjects contributed by 6 global collaborators. Nearly every sample came with metadata listing a de-identified subject ID, COVID-19 status, age in years and sex.

TCRbeta CDR3 regions were amplified from genomic DNA by means of the immunoSEQ Assay, a bias-controlled multiplex PCR. Per the authors' processing: Nucleated cell counts per sample were estimated from amplification of reference gene primers within the assay. To quantify the absolute abundance of each unique TCRbeta CDR3 rearrangement, sequence reads were collapsed and filtered. For each sample, productive Simpson clonality was calculated by taking the square root of Simpson's diversity index across productive rearrangements. The table comes from immuneACCESS by way of TCRdb, which keeps in-frame sequences with V and J called. Part of the clones is missing from these tables; in studies checked, under half for an unresolved V gene and the rest for unknown reasons. V and J calls plus clone size are reproduced from that table; the DNA served to infer D and trimming. The sample data list about 390,000 clones, and 80% to 90% of these were observed just once. The top ten constitute approximately 9.3% of the sample.

Broad study findings and their caveats: The amount of clinical and demographic metadata varied by source and participant and was provided uncurated.

Counted from cysteine to phenylalanine, this CDR3 has 16 amino acids. The DNA shown is the 48-base CDR3, in frame from base 1. Per the germline V gene, SGHTA is the CDR1 and FQGNSA is the CDR2. Clipping removes 5 bases from V and 7 bases from J, with 14 as the unmatched junction base count. Participants in the prospective study were enrolled through a virtual design, were aged 18 to 89 years, and lived in 24 United States geographic areas. Cohort assignment in the prospective study relied on participant-reported clinical history from a screening survey and a study questionnaire. Recovered participants in ImmuneRACE Cohort 3 were defined as having two consecutive negative NP/OP PCR tests, clearance from a healthcare professional, or resolution of symptoms. Mobile phlebotomists in the prospective study collected whole blood, serum and a nasopharyngeal or oropharyngeal swab from every participant. Participants in the prospective study had the option to provide additional blood draws and questionnaires over an approximately 2-month period. Prospective study blood samples were shipped either frozen or at room temperature before DNA extraction.

This receptor was obtained from a woman aged 45 to 65 who had recovered from COVID-19. The V gene is TRBV7-2 and the J gene is TRBJ2-1, with TRBD2 identical over 7 junction bases. Sample: PBMCs or T cells enriched from blood (not recorded which). In nucleotide form, the sequence is TGTGCCAGCAGCCATCCCATAGAGCGGGGTAGGAATGAGCAGTTCTTC. The encoded protein is CASSHPIERGRNEQFF.